This T cell receptor beta chain was identified during a study of T cell changes during pregnancy in multiple sclerosis. Profiling relied on immunoSEQ multiplex PCR, and the TCRdb table lists in-frame clones only, not all of them. In the table there are roughly 40,000 clones, more than 85% of which are singletons. The ends were cut back, 3 bases at V and 2 bases at J, with 16 bases in the middle. The length of the CDR3 is 16 residues. Germline V CDR1 and CDR2: LNHDA, SQIVND (reference sequence). The receptor's source is a female donor in good health, enrolled as a control in a pregnancy study. Material: CD4+ T cells from peripheral blood mononuclear cells, obtained after pregnancy. V and J are TRBV19 and TRBJ2-5; D is perhaps TRBD2 (6 bases). The CDR3 nucleotides are TGTGCCAGTAGTATCGGGGTAGCGGTGTTTCAAGAGACCCAGTACTTC. Its protein is CASSIGVAVFQETQYF.